These T cell receptor beta chains were read from a single sample in a study of Ad26.COV2.S vaccination and SARS-CoV-2 variants. Libraries were prepared by immunoSEQ multiplex PCR; TCRdb keeps only in-frame clonotypes and omits some of them. This table holds approximately 300,000 clones, over 80% found once. This specimen was peripheral blood, taken in a trial of Ad26.COV2.S vaccine versus placebo. The source of these receptors is a person between 18 and 59 years old who received the Ad26.COV2.S COVID-19 vaccine or a placebo. The conserved cysteine and the conserved F or W are not part of the CDR3 here. Each record gives: clone size, V gene, J gene, CDR3 protein. Expanded clones are given a class, and other clones once, few, many or no size at all.

abundance: NA
v_gene: TRBV15
j_gene: TRBJ2-6
CDR3aa: ATSRVVTDSGANVLT

abundance: NA
v_gene: TRBV2
j_gene: TRBJ2-2
CDR3aa: ASIGVAGELF

abundance: NA
v_gene: TRBV28
j_gene: TRBJ2-7
CDR3aa: ASSLSLGRSEQY

abundance: once
v_gene: TRBV19
j_gene: TRBJ1-2
CDR3aa: ASSKDPGQGNYGYT

abundance: NA
v_gene: TRBV7-2
j_gene: TRBJ1-5
CDR3aa: ASSLGPPYSNQPQH

abundance: NA
v_gene: TRBV7-9
j_gene: TRBJ1-2
CDR3aa: ASSSNWDRGEDGYT

abundance: few
v_gene: TRBV27
j_gene: TRBJ2-1
CDR3aa: ASSRSGGTLLSSYNEQF

abundance: NA
v_gene: TRBV7-2
j_gene: TRBJ1-1
CDR3aa: ASSLVGGMNTEAF

abundance: NA
v_gene: TRBV5-1
j_gene: TRBJ1-1
CDR3aa: ASSLTLPGQGMNTEAF

abundance: once
v_gene: TRBV6-5
j_gene: TRBJ2-7
CDR3aa: ASGRDTTYEQY

abundance: once
v_gene: TRBV10-3
j_gene: TRBJ1-1
CDR3aa: AISGPMNTEAF

abundance: once
v_gene: TRBV6-7
j_gene: TRBJ1-6
CDR3aa: AIPGGPRSPLH

abundance: NA
v_gene: TRBV7-6
j_gene: TRBJ2-1
CDR3aa: ASSLGFRGPRGNEQF

abundance: NA
v_gene: TRBV28
j_gene: TRBJ1-2
CDR3aa: ACLTPGQVYGYT

abundance: NA
v_gene: TRBV3-1/TRBV3-2
j_gene: TRBJ2-7
CDR3aa: ASSQASYEQY

abundance: NA
v_gene: TRBV6-5
j_gene: TRBJ2-1
CDR3aa: ASSRDALSNEQF

abundance: once
v_gene: TRBV12-3/TRBV12-4
j_gene: TRBJ2-7
CDR3aa: ASRRGHYEQY

abundance: NA
v_gene: TRBV24-1
j_gene: TRBJ2-5
CDR3aa: ATSDGTGPGETQY

abundance: NA
v_gene: TRBV5-1
j_gene: TRBJ2-2
CDR3aa: ASSPGLAGAPSWGTGELF

abundance: NA
v_gene: TRBV7-9
j_gene: TRBJ1-3
CDR3aa: ASSLDNSGNTIY

abundance: NA
v_gene: TRBV7-9
j_gene: TRBJ1-2
CDR3aa: ASSPRNDRDGYT

abundance: NA
v_gene: TRBV9
j_gene: TRBJ1-1
CDR3aa: ASSVEPHDIKAF

abundance: NA
v_gene: TRBV6-2/TRBV6-3
j_gene: TRBJ1-5
CDR3aa: ASSPNWGRDQPQH

abundance: NA
v_gene: TRBV28
j_gene: TRBJ2-7
CDR3aa: ASSLLGGKSSYEQY

abundance: NA
v_gene: TRBV15
j_gene: TRBJ2-1
CDR3aa: ATVRGGLSYNEQF

abundance: few
v_gene: TRBV7-8
j_gene: TRBJ2-3
CDR3aa: ASSLTPGLDATDTQY

abundance: once
v_gene: TRBV14
j_gene: TRBJ2-1
CDR3aa: ASSQTRDEQF

abundance: few
v_gene: TRBV5-1
j_gene: TRBJ1-4
CDR3aa: ASSFDGTMVGQESEKLF

abundance: NA
v_gene: TRBV7-9
j_gene: TRBJ1-3
CDR3aa: ASSFPTGRGNTIY

abundance: NA
v_gene: TRBV9
j_gene: TRBJ2-3
CDR3aa: ASSVDPSTDTQY

abundance: NA
v_gene: TRBV27
j_gene: TRBJ2-7
CDR3aa: ASSLSTGYEQY

abundance: NA
v_gene: TRBV7-2
j_gene: TRBJ2-6
CDR3aa: ASSFAPANVLT

abundance: NA
v_gene: TRBV24-1
j_gene: TRBJ2-5
CDR3aa: ATSDFTGGFQETQY

abundance: NA
v_gene: TRBV4-1
j_gene: TRBJ2-5
CDR3aa: ASSQTGRAYQETQY

abundance: NA
v_gene: TRBV5-1
j_gene: TRBJ1-4
CDR3aa: ASSLERNEKLF

abundance: medium-sized
v_gene: TRBV4-1
j_gene: TRBJ2-3
CDR3aa: ASSQDQGDTQY

abundance: NA
v_gene: TRBV29-1
j_gene: TRBJ2-7
CDR3aa: SVDQGLGGEQY